A selection of T cell receptor beta chains follows, all from one sample in a study of cytomegalovirus exposure and HLA in healthy donors. Generated by immunoSEQ multiplex PCR, the TCRdb table keeps only in-frame clones and is missing some. The sample records more than 90,000 clones, roughly 82% being singletons. The source material was PBMCs. The receptors come from a young man in good health and CMV-seronegative. Both conserved end residues are part of each CDR3. A D gene is named only where the DNA matches it firmly.

>TRBV19|NA|TRBJ1-1
CASSMGGGQLEAFF
TGTGCCAGTAGTATGGGAGGCGGCCAGCTTGAAGCTTTCTTT
>TRBV25-1|NA|TRBJ1-4
CASSEWEGEKATNEKLFF
TGTGCCAGCAGTGAATGGGAGGGGGAGAAGGCAACTAATGAAAAACTGTTTTTT
>TRBV13|TRBD1|TRBJ2-5
CASSYRDSQETQYF
TGTGCCAGCAGCTACCGGGACAGCCAAGAGACCCAGTACTTC
>TRBV7-2|TRBD1|TRBJ1-5
CASSRFRRGQEWQPQHF
TGTGCCAGCAGCCGATTTCGCCGGGGACAGGAATGGCAGCCCCAGCATTTT
>TRBV11-2|TRBD2|TRBJ2-7
CASSLGRGISYEQYF
TGTGCCAGCAGCCTGGGGAGGGGAATCTCCTACGAGCAGTACTTC
>TRBV10-3|TRBD2|TRBJ2-5
CAISGSGPLPGTTHQETQYF
TGTGCCATCAGTGGGTCCGGTCCCCTCCCCGGGACTACTCACCAAGAGACCCAGTACTTC
>TRBV12-5|NA|TRBJ1-1
CASASMNTEAFF
TGTGCTAGTGCTAGCATGAACACTGAAGCTTTCTTT
>TRBV19|TRBD1|TRBJ1-2
CASSIRGQESGYTF
TGTGCCAGTAGTATAAGGGGGCAGGAGAGTGGCTACACCTTC
>TRBV13|NA|TRBJ2-7
CASSLQGTLREQYF
TGTGCCAGCAGCTTACAGGGGACCCTTCGCGAGCAGTACTTC
>TRBV7-8|TRBD1|TRBJ2-2
CASSSGGASTGELFF
TGTGCCAGCAGCTCAGGGGGAGCGAGCACCGGGGAGCTGTTTTTT
>TRBV5-1|TRBD1|TRBJ1-2
CASRETGGDYGYTF
TGCGCCAGCAGGGAGACAGGGGGCGACTATGGCTACACCTTC
>TRBV9|TRBD1|TRBJ1-2
CASSVGQGFYGYTF
TGTGCCAGCAGCGTCGGACAGGGGTTCTATGGCTACACCTTC
>TRBV19|NA|TRBJ1-2
CSAPQGGGYTF
TGTTCCGCCCCCCAAGGAGGTGGCTACACCTTC
>TRBV30|NA|TRBJ2-1
CALRGPAETSEQFF
TGTGCCTTGCGGGGTCCAGCGGAGACCTCGGAGCAGTTCTTC
>TRBV12-1|NA|TRBJ1-5
CASSLFFF
TGTGCCAGCAGCCTATTCTTTTTT
>TRBV7-9|NA|TRBJ2-3
CASLAWTVTDTQYF
TGTGCCAGCCTTGCCTGGACTGTCACAGATACGCAGTATTTT